These 15 T cell receptor beta chains were sequenced from one sample in a study of T cell responses to AZD1222 COVID-19 vaccine. TCRdb's copy holds only in-frame clones and misses some; the assay was immunoSEQ multiplex PCR. In the table there are approximately 150,000 clones, 85% to 95% of which are singletons. Sequences were derived from peripheral blood, sampled on day 0 of AZD1222 vaccination. The origin of the receptors is an adult in good health.

The chain recombines TRBV2 with TRBJ2-2, with 7 bases identical to TRBD1. The J segment lost 1 base and the V segment lost 4 bases, leaving 3 bases of the junction unmatched. CDR1 is SNHLY and CDR2 is FYNNEI in the germline V gene. The CDR3 consists of 15 residues. CDR3 nucleotide sequence: TGTGCCAGCAGTGGGGGACAGAGGAACACCGGGGAGCTGTTTTTT. It encodes CASSGGQRNTGELFF.

This rearrangement joins TRBV4-2 to TRBJ2-1, with a possible D match to TRBD2 (5 bases). Trimming took off 2 bases at V and 10 bases at J, with 9 bases between the two ends. Germline V gene lookup returns CDR1 LGHNA and CDR2 YNFKEQ. The CDR3 contains 12 residues. The CDR3 coding sequence is TGTGCCAGCAGCCAAAGCGGCAGGGAGCAGTTCTTC. It codes for CASSQSGREQFF.

A single count supports this clone. The chain joins TRBV2 to TRBJ2-7, with D unresolved. Trimming shortened V by 5 bases and J by 4 bases, and 9 bases separated the two germline ends. The CDR3 has 12 residues. Germline CDR1 is SNHLY and CDR2 is FYNNEI. Here the CDR3 DNA reads TGTGCCAGCAGTCCTACAACATACGAGCAGTACTTC. The encoded protein is CASSPTTYEQYF. The full variable domain, rest sourced from reference TRBV2 and TRBJ2-7, is EPEVTQTPSHQVTQMGQEVILRCVPISNHLYFYWYRQILGQKVEFLVSFYNNEISEKSEIFDDQFSVERPDGSNFTLKIRSTKLEDSAMYFCASSPTTYEQYFGPGTRLTVT.

The genes are TRBV24-1 and TRBJ1-1; D is perhaps TRBD1 (6 bases). The CDR3 is 13 residues long. Germline V gene sequence: CDR1 KGHDR, CDR2 SFDVKD. V was clipped by 4 bases and J by 9 bases, with 14 bases between them. CDR3 nucleotides: TGTGCCACCAGTGAAGCCGACGGGACAAAAGCTTTCTTT. The encoded protein is CATSEADGTKAFF.

CDR3 region: CASSGNSGGTYNEQFF. The CDR3 coding sequence is TGTGCCAGCAGCGGCAACAGCGGGGGGACGTACAATGAGCAGTTCTTC. The rearrangement uses TRBV9 and TRBJ2-1, with TRBD2 matching 9 bases. The germline CDR1 and CDR2 sequences are SGDLS and YYNGEE. This CDR3 is 16 amino acids long. The ends lost 3 bases at V and 4 bases at J; junction bases unmatched: 8. Using reference TRBV9 and TRBJ2-1 for the parts outside the CDR3, the full variable domain is DSGVTQTPKHLITATGQRVTLRCSPRSGDLSVYWYQQSLDQGLQFLIQYYNGEERAKGNILERFSAQQFPDLHSELNLSSLELGDSALYFCASSGNSGGTYNEQFFGPGTRLTVL.

The CDR3 is CASIPSNHQAFF. DNA of the CDR3: TGTGCCAGCATCCCCTCCAATCATCAAGCTTTCTTT. The chain has TRBV7-9 and TRBJ1-1; no clear D gene. Between the trimmed V and J ends, which lost 7 bases and 9 bases, there was a span of 15 bases. This CDR3 is 12 amino acids long. Per the germline V gene, CDR1 is SEHNR and CDR2 is FQNEAQ (reference sequence).

CDR3 sequence reads: CASSLTSGGAPAGELFF. Written as DNA, the CDR3 is TGCGCCAGCAGCTTGACTAGCGGGGGGGCGCCGGCCGGGGAGCTGTTTTTT. This sequence joins TRBV5-1 and TRBJ2-2; TRBD2 aligns across 13 bases. Losses at the gene ends were 1 base for V and 6 bases for J; bases not matched to a gene: 6. CDR1 is SGHRS, CDR2 YFSETQ, per germline. The CDR3 has 17 amino acids.

A single count supports this clone. The chain recombines TRBV7-9 with TRBJ1-1; D is perhaps TRBD1 (6 bases). Germline lookup yields CDR1 SEHNR and CDR2 FQNEAQ (reference sequence). The ends were cut back, 1 base at V and 1 base at J, with 13 bases in the middle. The CDR3 length is 16 residues. CDR3 nucleotides: TGTGCCAGCAGCTTAGTTCGAGGGGGACGGAACACTGAAGCTTTCTTT. Translated, it gives CASSLVRGGRNTEAFF.

This rearrangement joins TRBV7-2 to TRBJ2-5; TRBD2 might be the D (7 bases). Germline-derived CDR1 and CDR2 are SGHTA and FQGNSA. This CDR3 spans 16 amino acids. Trimming left V 1 base short and J 2 bases short, with 14 bases between. CDR3 residues: CASSLGQGGGQETQYF. The CDR3 bases are TGTGCCAGCAGCTTAGGTCAGGGAGGGGGGCAAGAGACCCAGTACTTC.

The chain combines TRBV3-1 (or the pseudogene TRBV3-2) with TRBJ1-6, with D unresolved. The CDR3 runs 20 residues. Deletions cut 1 base from V and 0 bases from J, with 19 bases between. The germline V gene encodes CDR1 LGHDT and CDR2 YNNKEL (reference sequence). This chain's CDR3 is CASSQGMAGVGGSYNSPLHF. In DNA, the CDR3 is TGTGCCAGCAGCCAAGGAATGGCAGGAGTGGGAGGCTCCTATAATTCACCCCTCCACTTT.

Here the CDR3 DNA reads TGTGCCAGCAGCTTGGTTTTCGGCTGGACAGGGAGAAACGAGCAGTACTTC. This encodes CASSLVFGWTGRNEQYF. V gene TRBV5-8 combines with J gene TRBJ2-7; TRBD1 agrees at 8 bases. This CDR3 comprises 17 residues. In germline, CDR1 is SGHTS, CDR2 YDEGEE. With V trimmed by 0 bases and J by 5 bases, 13 bases remained unmatched. Full variable domain (missing parts from reference TRBV5-8 and TRBJ2-7): EAGVTQSPTHLIKTRGQQATLRCSPISGHTSVYWYQQALGLGLQFLLWYDEGEERNRGNFPPRFSGRQFPNYSSELNVNALELEDSALYLCASSLVFGWTGRNEQYFGPGTRLTVT.

The CDR3 spells CASSKTTGARNEKLFF. CDR3 in DNA: TGTGCCAGTAGTAAGACGACAGGGGCGCGGAATGAAAAACTGTTTTTT. The J gene is TRBJ1-4, the V gene TRBV19; 8 nucleotides line up with TRBD1. CDR1 is LNHDA and CDR2 is SQIVND in the germline V gene (reference sequence). This CDR3 is built from 16 residues. J gave up 5 bases and V 4 bases, and 9 bases lay outside the gene matches.

This chain connects TRBV28 to TRBJ2-3; 8 nucleotides agree with TRBD1. Unmatched junction bases numbered 3, after V lost 3 bases and J lost 1 base. The length of the CDR3 is 15 residues. CDR1 and CDR2 from the germline V gene are MDHEN and SYDVKM. CDR3 DNA: TGTGCCAGCAGTTTGGCGACAGGGGGCACAGATACGCAGTATTTT. Translation: CASSLATGGTDTQYF.

This rearrangement joins TRBV15 to TRBJ2-7, with 12 bases identical to TRBD1. The CDR3 length is 15 residues. With 4 bases clipped from V and 8 bases from J, the junction kept 9 bases outside the gene matches. Germline V gene data show CDR1 as LNHNV and CDR2 as YYDKDF (reference sequence). DNA of the CDR3: TGTGCCACCAGCATCGGGACAGGGGGCTCACTGAAGCAGTACTTC. Its translation is CATSIGTGGSLKQYF.

CDR3 sequence: CASSIDWGKLTHTQYF. The CDR3 DNA is TGTGCCAGTAGTATAGATTGGGGCAAGCTCACTCATACGCAGTATTTT. The chain recombines TRBV19 with TRBJ2-3, with a tentative D call TRBD1 (5 bases). Germline CDR1 and CDR2: LNHDA and SQIVND (reference sequence). There are 16 residues in the CDR3. Trimming left V 0 bases short and J 7 bases short, with 17 bases between.